Sequencing of this TCR beta chain was carried out in a study of T-cell memory formation after mild COVID-19. A 5'RACE reaction primed in the constant segment made cDNA libraries of TCR alpha and TCR beta, and these carried sample barcodes and UMIs. TCRdb analysed the 5' RACE reads with MiXCR anew, one entry per CDR3 protein. Found here are roughly 180,000 distinct CDR3 sequences, approximately 10% of them singletons; the top ten hold around 3.8%. The CDR3 length is 13 residues. Germline CDR1 and CDR2: MNHEY and SVGEGT. The V gene lost 5 bases and the J gene lost 0 bases, with 8 bases spanning the gap. This clonotype has ten or more counts.

The rearrangement joins TRBV6-2 or TRBV6-3 to TRBJ2-7; D uncertain. Sequenced input: PBMCs or a T cell subset sorted from them (not recorded which). The receptor was isolated from a man aged 18 to 29 who had mild COVID-19 (a few samples of this study predate the infection). Cell type and time point are not known. The CDR3 region has the DNA TGTGCCAGCAGTCGCAGGAACTCCTACGAGCAGTACGTC. Translating it yields CASSRRNSYEQYV.